A single T cell receptor beta chain is shown here with its context. The antigen remains undetermined. One base away lies a much larger clone, so this may be a sequencing read error. These data are taken from a study of Graves' ophthalmopathy and Graves' hyperthyroidism. Study findings and constraints: Among expanded thyroid clonotypes above 0.001 frequency, most also occurred in blood.

The sequenced template was RNA, covering the TCR beta CDR3 region. Second-round multiplex PCR followed a first-round RT-PCR using HTBI primers. TCRdb re-called the multiplex PCR reads through MiXCR, storing one row per CDR3 protein. The sample carries hundreds of thousands of distinct CDR3 sequences, roughly 21% recorded once. Germline assignment: CDR1 MGHRA and CDR2 YSYEKL. This CDR3 contains 15 residues. Uncontrolled infections, pregnancy, lactation or other autoimmune diseases led to patient exclusion. The specimen was peripheral blood. V usage is TRBV4-1 and J usage is TRBJ2-5; D is uncertain. This receptor was obtained from a woman younger than 35 with stable Graves' hyperthyroidism. CDR3 DNA sequence: TGCGCCAGCAGCCAAGAGGTTACACGAAAAGATACCCAGTACTTC. Protein: CASSQEVTRKDTQYF.